This T cell receptor (beta chain) stems from a study of a mutant IDH1 vaccine in newly diagnosed glioma. The germline V gene encodes CDR1 SGHDN and CDR2 FVKESK. V was clipped by 4 bases and J by 5 bases, with 17 bases between them. CDR3 length equals 15 residues. Clones were sequenced by immunoSEQ multiplex PCR, and TCRdb holds only the in-frame ones, with some missing. The profile shows about 30,000 clones, around 87% of them singletons. This clone was counted a few times. Its target is unknown. Time point reported: week 23, last vaccination. All doses held 300 ug of mutant IDH1 20-mer peptide, with topical imiquimod.

Specimen: PBMCs, collected from a glioma patient whose treatment included an IDH1 peptide vaccine. The chain is built from TRBV14 and TRBJ1-1; tentatively, D is TRBD1 (5 bases). The TCR originated in a man in his forties or fifties with glioma. CDR3 in DNA: TGTGCCAGCAGCCCGCGCGGGGGGGTGGGGACTGAAGCTTTCTTT. This codes for CASSPRGGVGTEAFF.